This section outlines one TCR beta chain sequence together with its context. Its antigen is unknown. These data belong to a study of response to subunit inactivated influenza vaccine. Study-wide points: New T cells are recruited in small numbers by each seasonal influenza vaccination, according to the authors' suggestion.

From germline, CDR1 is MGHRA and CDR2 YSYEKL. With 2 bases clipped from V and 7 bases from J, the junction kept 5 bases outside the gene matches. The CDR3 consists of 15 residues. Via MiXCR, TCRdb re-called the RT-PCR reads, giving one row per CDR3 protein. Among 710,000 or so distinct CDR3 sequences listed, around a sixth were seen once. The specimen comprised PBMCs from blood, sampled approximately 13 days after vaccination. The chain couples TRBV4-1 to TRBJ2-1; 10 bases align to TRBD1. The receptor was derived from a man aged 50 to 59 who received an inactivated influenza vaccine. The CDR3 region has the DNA TGCGCCAGCAGCCAACCCGGGACAGGGGAAAATGAGCAGTTCTTC. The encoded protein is CASSQPGTGENEQFF.